This T cell receptor beta chain derives from a study of T cells after yellow fever vaccination. Background on the study: Researchers used SMART-Seq v4 Ultra Low Input to prepare fractions that had low cell numbers. Overall study results and limits: FACS-sorted repertoires might harbor abundant contaminating clonotypes from the bulk population. A weaker secondary response peaked on day 5, the primary on day 15.

This clonotype appeared a few times. Antigen unknown. TCRdb re-derived calls from the 5' RACE reads in MiXCR, one entry per CDR3 protein. This table has a few hundred thousand distinct CDR3 sequences, around 16% appearing once. The CDR3 sequence is 13 residues long. Per germline, CDR1 MNHEY and CDR2 SVGEGT. V shed 6 bases and J shed 3 bases, with 9 bases lying between them. Sequenced here: PBMCs, sampled 5 to 6 days after the first yellow fever vaccination. This chain connects TRBV6-2 or TRBV6-3 to TRBJ1-5; D is unclear. This sequence was found in a man younger than 30 who received the YFV17D yellow fever vaccine. The CDR3 spells CASRDFINQPQHF. CDR3 in DNA: TGTGCCAGCAGAGACTTCATCAATCAGCCCCAGCATTTT.